This TCR beta chain was recovered during a study of blood T cell repertoires in COVID-19. Study-level background: T cells, B-cell-depleted T cells, or PBMCs provided the cDNA or gDNA that served as material.

The table came from immunoSEQ multiplex PCR; TCRdb's copy has only in-frame clones and leaves some out. The table lists tens of thousands of clones, under 90% of them singletons. The sample holds a few counts of this clone. Deletions cut 6 bases from V and 4 bases from J, with 15 bases between. The CDR3 consists of 14 residues. CDR1 is MNHEY and CDR2 is SVGAGI in the germline V gene. The rearrangement links TRBV6-5 to TRBJ1-1, with a weak D call TRBD1 (5 bases). This sequence was found in an older woman with acute or convalescent COVID-19. The sample was peripheral blood. The CDR3 loop reads CASSPGPQGTEAFF. Written as DNA, the CDR3 is TGTGCCAGCAGCCCCGGGCCCCAGGGCACTGAAGCTTTCTTT.